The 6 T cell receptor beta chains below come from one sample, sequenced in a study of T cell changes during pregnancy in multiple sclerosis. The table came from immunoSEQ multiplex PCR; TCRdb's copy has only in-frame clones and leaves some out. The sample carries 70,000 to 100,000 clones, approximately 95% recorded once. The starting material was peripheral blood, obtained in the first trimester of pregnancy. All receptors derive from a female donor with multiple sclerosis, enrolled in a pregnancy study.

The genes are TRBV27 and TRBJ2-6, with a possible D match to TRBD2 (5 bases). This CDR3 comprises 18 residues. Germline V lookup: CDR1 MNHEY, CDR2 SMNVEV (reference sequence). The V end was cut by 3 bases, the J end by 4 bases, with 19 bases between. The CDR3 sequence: CASSFRRALSPGANVLTF. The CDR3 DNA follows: TGTGCCAGCAGTTTTAGGCGGGCCCTATCCCCCGGGGCCAACGTCCTGACTTTC.

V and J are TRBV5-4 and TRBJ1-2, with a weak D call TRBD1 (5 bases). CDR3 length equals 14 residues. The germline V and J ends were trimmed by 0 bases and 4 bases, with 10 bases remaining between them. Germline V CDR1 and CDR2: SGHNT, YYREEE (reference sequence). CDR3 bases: TGTGCCAGCAGCTTGGTAGGACACGGCTATGGCTACACCTTC. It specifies CASSLVGHGYGYTF. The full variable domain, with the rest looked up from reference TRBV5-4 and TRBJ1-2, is ETGVTQSPTHLIKTRGQQVTLRCSSQSGHNTVSWYQQALGQGPQFIFQYYREEENGRGNFPPRFSGLQFPNYSSELNVNALELDDSALYLCASSLVGHGYGYTFGSGTRLTVV.

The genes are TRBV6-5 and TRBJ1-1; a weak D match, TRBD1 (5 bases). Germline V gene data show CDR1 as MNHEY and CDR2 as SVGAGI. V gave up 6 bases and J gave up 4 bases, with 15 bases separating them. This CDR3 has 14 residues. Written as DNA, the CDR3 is TGTGCCAGCAGCCCAGGGTATAGGGGCACTGAAGCTTTCTTT. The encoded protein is CASSPGYRGTEAFF.

CDR3 in DNA: TGTGCCAGCTCACGGTCGAGCGGGGCAGATACGCAGTATTTT. Its protein is CASSRSSGADTQYF. The chain links TRBV18 to TRBJ2-3, with 7 bases fitting TRBD2. After removal of 4 bases from V and 4 bases from J, the junction contained 5 bases not matched to a gene. The CDR3 length is 14 residues. CDR1 is KGHSH and CDR2 is LQKENI in the germline V gene.

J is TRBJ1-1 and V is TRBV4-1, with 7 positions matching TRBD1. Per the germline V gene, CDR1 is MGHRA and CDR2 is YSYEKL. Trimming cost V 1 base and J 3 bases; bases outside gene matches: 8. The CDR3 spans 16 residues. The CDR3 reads CASSQVGRGRYTEAFF. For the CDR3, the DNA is TGCGCCAGCAGCCAAGTCGGCAGGGGGAGGTACACTGAAGCTTTCTTT.

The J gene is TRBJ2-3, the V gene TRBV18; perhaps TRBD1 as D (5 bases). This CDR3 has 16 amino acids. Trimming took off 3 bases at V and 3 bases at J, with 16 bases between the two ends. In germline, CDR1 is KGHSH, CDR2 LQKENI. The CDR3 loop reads CASSPRTGTRTDTQYF. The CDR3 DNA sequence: TGTGCCAGCTCACCCCGAACAGGAACCCGGACAGATACGCAGTATTTT.